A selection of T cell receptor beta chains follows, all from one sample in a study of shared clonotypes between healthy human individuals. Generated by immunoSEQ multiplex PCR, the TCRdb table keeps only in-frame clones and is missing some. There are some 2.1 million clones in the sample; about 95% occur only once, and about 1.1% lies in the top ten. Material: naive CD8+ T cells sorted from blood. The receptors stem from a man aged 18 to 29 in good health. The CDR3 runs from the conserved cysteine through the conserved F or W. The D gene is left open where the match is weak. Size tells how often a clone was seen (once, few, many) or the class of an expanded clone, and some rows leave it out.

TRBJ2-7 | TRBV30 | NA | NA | TGTGCCTGGACCGAAGGCGGAGACTACGAGCAGTACTTC | CAWTEGGDYEQYF
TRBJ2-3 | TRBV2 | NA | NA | TGTGCCAGCAACTTGGGGGTTAGCACAGATACGCAGTATTTT | CASNLGVSTDTQYF
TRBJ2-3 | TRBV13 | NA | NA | TGTGCCAGCAGCGCCCGGGACACAGATACGCAGTATTTT | CASSARDTDTQYF
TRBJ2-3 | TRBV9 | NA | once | TGTGCCAGCAGCGGGACCGAAGCTATGACAGATACGCAGTATTTT | CASSGTEAMTDTQYF
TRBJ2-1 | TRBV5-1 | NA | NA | TGCGCCAGCAGCCCCCTGGGGCAGAACGTTTATGAGCAGTTCTTC | CASSPLGQNVYEQFF
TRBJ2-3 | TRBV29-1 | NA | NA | TGCAGCGTTAATAGTCGCCCAGATACGCAGTATTTT | CSVNSRPDTQYF
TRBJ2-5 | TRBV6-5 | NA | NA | TGTGCCAGCAGTTACTCCATTGACGAGACCCAGTACTTC | CASSYSIDETQYF
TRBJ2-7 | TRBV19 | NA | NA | TGTGCCAGTAGTCCGGGGACCGCTTCCTACGAGCAGTACTTC | CASSPGTASYEQYF
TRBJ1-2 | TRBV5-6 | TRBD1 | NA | TGTGCCAGCAGCTTGGGCGGACAGGGGGATGGCTACACCTTC | CASSLGGQGDGYTF
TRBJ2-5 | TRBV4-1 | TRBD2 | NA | TGCGCCAGCAGCCAAGTCACTAGCGGAGAAGAGACCCAGTACTTC | CASSQVTSGEETQYF
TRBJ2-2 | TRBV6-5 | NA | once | TGTGCCAGCAGATCGGACACCGGGGAGCTGTTTTTT | CASRSDTGELFF
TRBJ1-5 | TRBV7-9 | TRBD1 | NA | TGTGCCAGCAGCTCGGACAGGGCGGAGATCCGGAATCAGCCCCAGCATTTT | CASSSDRAEIRNQPQHF
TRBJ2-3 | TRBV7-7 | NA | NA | TGTGCTAGCACCTTGCCGAGAGATACGCAGTATTTT | CASTLPRDTQYF
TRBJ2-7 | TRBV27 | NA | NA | TGTGCCAGCAGTTTATCCTTGGGCGAGCAGTACTTC | CASSLSLGEQYF
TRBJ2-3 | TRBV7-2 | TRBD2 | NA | TGTGCCAGCAGATACCTAGCGGTTAGCACAGATACGCAGTATTTT | CASRYLAVSTDTQYF
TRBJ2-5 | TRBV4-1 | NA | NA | TGCGCCAGCAGCCAAGATCCGGGCGGGCAAGAGACCCAGTACTTC | CASSQDPGGQETQYF
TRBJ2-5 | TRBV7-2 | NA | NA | TGTGCCAGCAGCCAAGGGTCCCTCCCGGGGCGGGAGACCCAGTACTTC | CASSQGSLPGRETQYF
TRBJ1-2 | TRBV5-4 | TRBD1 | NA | TGTGCCAGCAGCGCGGACAGGGGCTATGGCTACACCTTC | CASSADRGYGYTF
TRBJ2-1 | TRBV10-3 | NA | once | TGTGCCATTGGGTACAGGGAGTCCTACAATGAGCAGTTCTTC | CAIGYRESYNEQFF
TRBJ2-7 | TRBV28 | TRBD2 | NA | TGTGCCAGCAGTTTGGCTAGCGGGGGGCAAGGCGAGCAGTACTTC | CASSLASGGQGEQYF
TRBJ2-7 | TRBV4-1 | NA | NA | TGCGCCAGCAGCCGACCAGGGCAGTTGAGCTCCTACGAGCAGTACTTC | CASSRPGQLSSYEQYF
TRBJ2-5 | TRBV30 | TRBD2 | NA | TGTGCCTGGAGTGTACTAGCGGGCCAAGAGACCCAGTACTTC | CAWSVLAGQETQYF
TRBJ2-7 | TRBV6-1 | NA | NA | TGTGCCAGCAGTGAGTCCGGGGCGGTCTACGAGCAGTACTTC | CASSESGAVYEQYF
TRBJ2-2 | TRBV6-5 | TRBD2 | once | TGTGCCAGCAGTGGACTAGCGTACACCGGGGAGCTGTTTTTT | CASSGLAYTGELFF
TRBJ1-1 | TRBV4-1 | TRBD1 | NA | TGCGCCAGCAGCCAAGAATGGCGTGGACAGGGATCTGAAGCTTTCTTT | CASSQEWRGQGSEAFF
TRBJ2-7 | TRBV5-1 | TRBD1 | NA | TGCGCCAGCAGCGCTACACCGGGACAGGGCCCCAACTACGAGCAGTACTTC | CASSATPGQGPNYEQYF
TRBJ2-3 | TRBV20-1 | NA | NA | TGCAGTGTTGGCGGCACAGATACGCAGTATTTT | CSVGGTDTQYF
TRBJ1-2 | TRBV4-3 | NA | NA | TGCGCCAGCAGCCAAGAACTGACTTGGGTTAACTATGGCTACACCTTC | CASSQELTWVNYGYTF
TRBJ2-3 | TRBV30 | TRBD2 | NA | TGTGCCTGGGTATATAGCGGGACCACAGATACGCAGTATTTT | CAWVYSGTTDTQYF
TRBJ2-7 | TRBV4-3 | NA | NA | TGCGCCAGCAGCCAAGATGGAACGGACTCCTACGAGCAGTACTTC | CASSQDGTDSYEQYF
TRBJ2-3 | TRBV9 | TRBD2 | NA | TGTGCCAGCAGCATCGAACTAGCGGATACGCAGTATTTT | CASSIELADTQYF
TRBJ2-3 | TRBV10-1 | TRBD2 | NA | TGCGCCAGCAGTGTTGGGGAGGGGAGCACAGATACGCAGTATTTT | CASSVGEGSTDTQYF
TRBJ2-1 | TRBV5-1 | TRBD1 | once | TGCGCCAGCAGCTTGACAGGGGGCTCTGGCTCCTACAATGAGCAGTTCTTC | CASSLTGGSGSYNEQFF
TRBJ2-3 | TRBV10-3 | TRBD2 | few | TGTGCCATCACCGCTAGCGGGGGTAGGACAGATACGCAGTATTTT | CAITASGGRTDTQYF
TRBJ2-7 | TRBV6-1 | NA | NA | TGTGCCAGCAGTGAATTTACAGGGAAACCCTACGAGCAGTACTTC | CASSEFTGKPYEQYF
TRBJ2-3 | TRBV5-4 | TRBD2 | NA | TGTGCCAGCAGTTTTAAGGGACTAGCGGGGAGGAGCACAGATACGCAGTATTTT | CASSFKGLAGRSTDTQYF
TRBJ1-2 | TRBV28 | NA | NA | TGTGCCAGCACTTTGACGACGGACGGGACTCCTGATGGCTACACCTTC | CASTLTTDGTPDGYTF
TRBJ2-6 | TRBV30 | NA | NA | TGTGCCTGGAGTTTTTCCACCAAATCAACATTTTACTCTGGGGCCAACGTCCTGACTTTC | CAWSFSTKSTFYSGANVLTF
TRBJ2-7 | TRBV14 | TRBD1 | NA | TGTGCCAGCAGCCAAGAACGGACAGGCTACGAGCAGTACTTC | CASSQERTGYEQYF
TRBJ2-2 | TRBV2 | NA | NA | TGTGCCAGCAGTGAGGGTAGGGGGGGCTCCCAGATCGGGGAGCTGTTTTTT | CASSEGRGGSQIGELFF
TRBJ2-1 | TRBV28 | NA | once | TGTGCCAGCAGTTTCTCTTTACGGGATGAGCAGTTCTTC | CASSFSLRDEQFF
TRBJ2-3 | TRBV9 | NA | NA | TGTGCCAGCAGCGCCGGGACAATAACGTTCACAGATACGCAGTATTTT | CASSAGTITFTDTQYF
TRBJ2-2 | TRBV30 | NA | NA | TGTGCCTGGAGTTATCCCGCGGTGGCCACCGGGGAGCTGTTTTTT | CAWSYPAVATGELFF
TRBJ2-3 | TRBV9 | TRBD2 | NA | TGTGCCAGCAGCATGGGACTAGCGGGGGCCACAGATACGCAGTATTTT | CASSMGLAGATDTQYF
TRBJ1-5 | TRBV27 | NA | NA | TGTGCCAGCAGTTTATCACTGTCAGAGGCCGGCAATCAGCCCCAGCATTTT | CASSLSLSEAGNQPQHF
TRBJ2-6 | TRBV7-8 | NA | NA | TGTGCCAGCAGCTCTAGGACAGACCGCTCTGGGGCCAACGTCCTGACTTTC | CASSSRTDRSGANVLTF
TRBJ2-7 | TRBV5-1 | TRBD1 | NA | TGCGCCAGCAGCTTGGGGACAGGCGGGTACGAGCAGTACTTC | CASSLGTGGYEQYF
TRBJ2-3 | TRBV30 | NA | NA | TGTGCCTGGACTCCCGGGGAGCGGGCCACAGATACGCAGTATTTT | CAWTPGERATDTQYF
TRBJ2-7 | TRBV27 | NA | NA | TGTGCCAGCAGTTTATTAACCAGTTCCGGGCAGTACTTC | CASSLLTSSGQYF
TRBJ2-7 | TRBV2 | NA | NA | TGTGCCAGCAGCGTCTCCTCGGGCGGGGGCTACAGGGAGCAGTACTTC | CASSVSSGGGYREQYF
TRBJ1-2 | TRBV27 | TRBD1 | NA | TGTGCCAGCAGTACAGGGGAGGATGGCTACACCTTC | CASSTGEDGYTF
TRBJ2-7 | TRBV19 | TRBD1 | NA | TGTGCCAGTAGTATAGACAGGGGGACGGCCTACGAGCAGTACTTC | CASSIDRGTAYEQYF
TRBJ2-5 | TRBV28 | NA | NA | TGTGCCAGCAGTTTGGCGGCGGAGTTACAAGAGACCCAGTACTTC | CASSLAAELQETQYF
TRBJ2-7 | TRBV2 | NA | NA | TGTGCCAGCTTGCCGGCAGGGCTCACCTACGAGCAGTACTTC | CASLPAGLTYEQYF